The clone carrying this TCR beta chain was counted at least ten times. The sample is drawn from a study of molecular identifiers for immune sequencing clone quantification. MiXCR, applied by TCRdb to the PCR reads, yields one record per CDR3 protein. The table has about 65,000 distinct CDR3 sequences, 15% to 20% seen once. The CDR3 totals 15 residues. V gave up 3 bases and J gave up 5 bases; unmatched junction bases: 5. V gene TRBV12-3 or TRBV12-4 combines with J gene TRBJ2-2; 8 nucleotides align to TRBD2. This TCR was recovered from a human donor in good health. Some libraries in this study had Jurkat cell RNA spiked in. Sequencing was performed on naive CD8+ T cells from blood, with Jurkat cell RNA spiked in. Specified subset: FACS-sorted CD8+CD4-CCR7+CD45RA+ naive T cells. The CDR3 bases are TGTGCCAGCAGTTTTTATTCTAGCGGGACCGGGGAGCTGTTTTTT. Amino acids: CASSFYSSGTGELFF.